This TCR beta chain was retrieved from a study of sequential checkpoint blockade in melanoma. Study as a whole: Arm A got nivolumab then ipilimumab; arm B the reverse, 1:1.

Germline V gene lookup returns CDR1 SGHVS and CDR2 FNYEAQ. Trimming cost V 3 bases and J 4 bases; bases outside gene matches: 3. The CDR3 spans 14 residues. The table came from immunoSEQ multiplex PCR; TCRdb's copy has only in-frame clones and leaves some out. The sample has around 20,000 clones; over 75% are singletons. Treatment in this sample: randomized to nivolumab then ipilimumab (arm A) or the reverse (arm B). Sequenced material: CD8+ T cells sorted from blood (inferred from file names), taken from a patient given nivolumab and ipilimumab in sequence. This TCR derives from a human donor with melanoma. The rearrangement joins TRBV7-6 to TRBJ2-7, with 10 bases lining up with TRBD1. CDR3 residues: CASSLTGGSYEQYF. The CDR3 region has the DNA TGTGCCAGCAGCTTGACAGGGGGCAGTTACGAGCAGTACTTC.